This TCR beta chain was profiled in a study of shared clonotypes between healthy human individuals. CDR3 length: 12 amino acids. Trimming removed 6 bases from V and 8 bases from J, with 13 bases in between. Germline V lookup: CDR1 MNHNS, CDR2 SASEGT. Profiled with immunoSEQ multiplex PCR; TCRdb holds only in-frame clones, not every one. The table includes approximately 480,000 clones, over 75% detected once. This TCR came from a woman aged 40-49 years in good health. Some clones in this sample may be carry-over from other donors' samples. Input material: PBMCs. The rearrangement joins TRBV6-1 to TRBJ1-2; D perhaps matches TRBD1 (5 bases). The CDR3 DNA reads as TGTGCCAGCAGAACGGGGCTGGGAGGCTACACCTTC. Amino acid sequence: CASRTGLGGYTF.